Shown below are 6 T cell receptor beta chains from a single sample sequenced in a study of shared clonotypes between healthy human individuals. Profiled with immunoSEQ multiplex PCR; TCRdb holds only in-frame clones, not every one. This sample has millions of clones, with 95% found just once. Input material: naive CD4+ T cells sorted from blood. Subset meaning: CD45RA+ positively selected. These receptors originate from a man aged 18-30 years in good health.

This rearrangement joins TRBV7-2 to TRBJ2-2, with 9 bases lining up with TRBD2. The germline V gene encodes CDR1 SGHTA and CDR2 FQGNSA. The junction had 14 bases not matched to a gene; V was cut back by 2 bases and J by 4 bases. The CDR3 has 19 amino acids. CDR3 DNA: TGTGCCAGCAGCTTATGGGGGTTCGCGGGAGGGCCCGTCACCGGGGAGCTGTTTTTT. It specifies CASSLWGFAGGPVTGELFF.

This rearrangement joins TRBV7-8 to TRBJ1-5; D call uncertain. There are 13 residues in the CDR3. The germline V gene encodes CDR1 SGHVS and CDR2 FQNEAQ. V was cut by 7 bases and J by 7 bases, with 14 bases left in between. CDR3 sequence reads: CASTSSQSQPQHF. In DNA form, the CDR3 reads TGTGCCAGCACCTCATCACAGTCCCAGCCCCAGCATTTT. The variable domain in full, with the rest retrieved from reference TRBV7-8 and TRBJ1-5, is GAGVSQSPRYKVAKRGQDVALRCDPISGHVSLFWYQQALGQGPEFLTYFQNEAQLDKSGLPSDRFFAERPEGSVSTLKIQRTQQEDSAVYLCASTSSQSQPQHFGDGTRLSIL.

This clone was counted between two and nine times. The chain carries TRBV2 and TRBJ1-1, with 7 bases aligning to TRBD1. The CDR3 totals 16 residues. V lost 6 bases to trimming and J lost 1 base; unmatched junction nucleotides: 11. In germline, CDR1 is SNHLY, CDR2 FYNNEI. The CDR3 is CASRAPNRGGNTEAFF. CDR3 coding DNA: TGTGCCAGCAGGGCCCCTAACAGGGGTGGGAACACTGAAGCTTTCTTT.

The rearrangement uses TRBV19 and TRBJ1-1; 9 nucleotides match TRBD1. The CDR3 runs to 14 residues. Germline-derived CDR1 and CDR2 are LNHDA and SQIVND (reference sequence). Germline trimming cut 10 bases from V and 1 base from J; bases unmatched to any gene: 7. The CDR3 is CATWGTGPNTEAFF. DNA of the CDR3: TGTGCCACCTGGGGGACAGGGCCGAACACTGAAGCTTTCTTT.

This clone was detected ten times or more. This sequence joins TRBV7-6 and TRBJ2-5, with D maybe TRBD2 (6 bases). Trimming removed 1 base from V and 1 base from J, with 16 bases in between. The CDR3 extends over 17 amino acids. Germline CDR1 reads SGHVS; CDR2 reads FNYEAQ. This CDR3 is CASSLDPPGSLQETQYF. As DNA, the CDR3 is TGTGCCAGCAGCTTAGACCCTCCCGGGAGCCTCCAAGAGACCCAGTACTTC.

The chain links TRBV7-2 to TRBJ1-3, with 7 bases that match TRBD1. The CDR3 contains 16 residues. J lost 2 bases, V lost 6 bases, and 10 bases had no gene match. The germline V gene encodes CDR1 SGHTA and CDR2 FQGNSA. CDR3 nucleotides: TGTGCCAGCAGGCTATCAGACAGGGTAGCTGGAAACACCATATATTTT. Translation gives CASRLSDRVAGNTIYF.